This TCR beta chain was captured by sequencing in a study of a mutant IDH1 vaccine in newly diagnosed glioma (dated by TCRdb to 2020 to 2023). For the wider study: Across visits V03 through V10, patients got a total of eight vaccinations, given in weeks 1, 3, 5, 7, 11, 15, 19 and 23. Of the approximately 34 patients who were treated, around 60% were male and 37.5% were female, and the mean age was around 43 years. For exploratory analyses, longitudinal TCRB deep sequencing was carried out in 25 to 30 treated patients wherever samples were available. Prior to enrollment, patients had been given standard therapy consisting of radiotherapy alone, temozolomide alone, or radiochemotherapy with temozolomide, with the combination given to most patients. Peripheral blood was collected at six visits: V03 (baseline), V05, V07, V10, V12 and V13. Vaccination was initiated 4-6 weeks after radiotherapy alone, or concurrently with temozolomide cycles in the chemotherapy-containing groups. The paper as a whole reports these results and caveats: Pseudoprogression seemed to be unrelated to changes in the top peripheral T cell clonotypes found by TCRB sequencing. The authors noted that analyses of patient blood samples could not be reproduced because of sample limitations. Vaccine-induced immune responses across multiple MHC alleles were detected in 93.3% of patients. Availability determined which PBMC samples were chosen for TCRB deep sequencing.

With respect to this clone: Its specific antigen is unknown. Base qualities are not provided; no much larger clone lies one nucleotide away.

Interpreted using the paper, the time point label stands for: week 5, during vaccination. A 20-mer mutant IDH1 peptide at 300 micrograms in Montanide made up each vaccine dose, which was injected subcutaneously together with topical imiquimod. Donors had newly diagnosed WHO grade 3 or 4 IDH1-mutant astrocytomas with loss of nuclear ATRX. The samples were drawn from NOA16, a multicentre, single-arm, open-label phase I trial in Germany that tested a mutant IDH1 peptide vaccine in humans for the first time. Genomic DNA for TCRB sequencing was isolated from EDTA blood with the DNeasy Blood and Tissue Kit. Preparation of the library involved the immunoSEQ multiplex PCR assay. Rearranged TCR beta chain sequences were amplified with the hsTCRB Kit following the manufacturer's protocol. An Illumina MiSeq was used to sequence the TCRB libraries. As for the original processing: The proprietary platform of the kit vendor was used for demultiplexing, trimming and gene mapping. Held by TCRdb, this immuneACCESS table contains in-frame sequences only and omits some clones. Under half of the omission traces to an unresolved V gene where checked; the cause of the rest is unknown. The V and J calls and clone size come from that table; D and trimming were worked out from the DNA. The sample table holds about 56,000 clones, of which about 87% were seen once. About 4.6% of the sample goes to the ten largest clones.

V is pared back by 1 base and J by 10 bases, with 16 bases lying between the germline termini. The germline V gene provides CDR1 KGHSH and CDR2 LQKENI. Taken from cysteine to phenylalanine, the CDR3 has 14 residues. Only the CDR3 region is kept as DNA, spanning 42 bases read in frame from base 1. The receptor comes from a middle-aged woman with glioma. The sequence is built from TRBV18 and TRBJ1-1; too little of a D gene remains to name it. Material: PBMCs, obtained from a glioma patient whose treatment included an IDH1 peptide vaccine. The CDR3 reads as follows: CASSPQEGKGAAFF. Here is the DNA: TGTGCCAGCTCACCACAGGAGGGAAAGGGTGCAGCTTTCTTT.